This entry concerns a single T cell receptor beta chain. Its antigen is unidentified. This sample was included in a study of cytomegalovirus exposure and HLA in healthy donors. Findings and limits, study-wide: An analysis done earlier found most TCR beta V segments productive about 90% or about 30% of the time. Highly shared variants forming one cluster were likely a sequencing artifact. TCR beta V- and J-gene trimming was later associated with a missense DCLRE1C variant.

Primers: 60 Vbeta forward and 13 Jbeta reverse. The method was immunoSEQ multiplex PCR; TCRdb's version includes in-frame clones alone and lacks a portion of them. The data contain under 200,000 clones, around four fifths of them singletons. The clonotype was recovered from a woman aged 18-35 years in good health and CMV-seronegative. The specimen sequenced was PBMCs.

The CDR3 protein is CASRGVGQGIQPQHF. The CDR3 nucleotides read TGTGCCAGCAGGGGGGTGGGACAGGGGATTCAGCCCCAGCATTTT. The J gene is TRBJ1-5, the V gene TRBV6-5, with 10 bases identical to TRBD1. CDR1 is MNHEY and CDR2 is SVGAGI in the germline V gene. J lost 6 bases, V lost 6 bases, and 8 bases had no gene match. There are 15 residues in the CDR3.